These 11 T cell receptor beta chains originate from one sample sequenced in a study of cytotoxic CD8 clonotypes in ibrutinib-treated CLL. The repertoire was sequenced with immunoSEQ multiplex PCR; TCRdb's copy has only in-frame clones and lacks some. The profile shows roughly 200,000 clones, roughly 73% of them singletons. Specimen: PBMCs, collected after 12 months of ibrutinib treatment. Source of these receptors: a human donor with chronic lymphocytic leukemia.

The V call is TRBV9, the J call TRBJ1-5; a possible D gene is TRBD1 (6 bases). Trimming cost V 2 bases and J 7 bases, with 13 bases left between them. There are 14 residues in the CDR3. CDR1 and CDR2 (germline): SGDLS, YYNGEE. CDR3 loop: CASSVDDTGQPQHF. The CDR3 DNA reads TGTGCCAGCAGCGTCGACGACACAGGGCAGCCCCAGCATTTT.

The V and J genes are TRBV2 and TRBJ2-2, with 9 bases identical to TRBD2. The germline V gene has CDR1 SNHLY and CDR2 FYNNEI. Trimming at V came to 3 bases and at J to 7 bases, leaving 3 bases not matched to a gene. The length of the CDR3 is 14 residues. The CDR3 loop reads CASSEREGNGELFF. The CDR3 region has the DNA TGTGCCAGCAGTGAGCGGGAGGGTAACGGGGAGCTGTTTTTT.

The rearrangement joins TRBV6-1 to TRBJ2-5, with TRBD1 identical over 10 bases. The germline gives CDR1 MNHNS, CDR2 SASEGT. The CDR3 loop spans 15 amino acids. V lost 4 bases and J lost 5; bases outside the gene matches: 7. The CDR3 DNA reads TGTGCCAGCAGTGCCCAGACAGGGGGCGAGGAGACCCAGTACTTC. The encoded protein is CASSAQTGGEETQYF.

The chain combines TRBV4-1 with TRBJ1-4; D remains ambiguous. Between the trimmed V and J ends, which lost 1 base and 8 bases, there was a span of 5 bases. Germline V gives CDR1 MGHRA, CDR2 YSYEKL. CDR3 size: 12 residues. Here the CDR3 DNA reads TGCGCCAGCAGCCAAGGGCGAGAAAAACTGTTTTTT. Translated: CASSQGREKLFF.

This rearrangement joins TRBV11-3 to TRBJ2-7; the D gene could be TRBD1 or TRBD2 (6 bases each). Deletions cut 5 bases from V and 0 bases from J, with 17 bases between. Germline loops: CDR1 SGHNT, CDR2 YENEEA. This CDR3 spans 16 amino acids. CDR3: CASSRGGRESSYEQYF. In DNA form, the CDR3 reads TGTGCCAGCAGCCGTGGGGGGCGAGAGAGCTCCTACGAGCAGTACTTC.

The chain joins TRBV19 to TRBJ1-2, with 10 positions matching TRBD1. The length of the CDR3 is 14 residues. V shed 4 bases, J shed 6 bases, and the junction held 5 bases outside the gene matches. Germline V lookup: CDR1 LNHDA, CDR2 SQIVND (reference sequence). The CDR3, as DNA: TGTGCCAGTAGTAGGGACAGGGGATCGAATGGCTACACCTTC. It yields the protein CASSRDRGSNGYTF.

This chain joins TRBV6-5 and TRBJ2-1; 7 nucleotides line up with TRBD2. The length of the CDR3 is 14 residues. Germline V lookup: CDR1 MNHEY, CDR2 SVGAGI. Germline trimming cut 5 bases from V and 7 bases from J; bases unmatched to any gene: 8. CDR3 residues: CASSGGEGRNEQFF. The CDR3 DNA reads TGTGCCAGCAGTGGGGGGGAGGGCAGGAATGAGCAGTTCTTC.

This clone came up a few times. In DNA, the CDR3 is TGTGCCAGTAGTATAGTTGTGACAGGGAATGAGCAGTTCTTC. Translating gives CASSIVVTGNEQFF. This chain connects TRBV19 to TRBJ2-1; TRBD1 agrees at 7 bases. This CDR3 region has 14 residues. Unmatched junction bases numbered 4, after V lost 1 base and J lost 7 bases. Germline CDR1 reads LNHDA; CDR2 reads SQIVND (reference sequence). The variable domain in full, with the rest retrieved from reference TRBV19 and TRBJ2-1, is DGGITQSPKYLFRKEGQNVTLSCEQNLNHDAMYWYRQDPGQGLRLIYYSQIVNDFQKGDIAEGYSVSREKKESFPLTVTSAQKNPTAFYLCASSIVVTGNEQFFGPGTRLTVL.

The rearrangement uses TRBV29-1 and TRBJ2-3, with D possibly being TRBD2 (6 bases). The CDR3 has 12 residues. Germline V lookup: CDR1 SQVTM, CDR2 ANQGSEA. The ends were cut back, 6 bases at V and 5 bases at J, with 12 bases in the middle. CDR3 in amino acids: CSVYPGRDTQYF. CDR3 DNA sequence: TGCAGCGTATACCCCGGGAGAGATACGCAGTATTTT.

The rearrangement links TRBV5-6 to TRBJ2-1; 11 nucleotides agree with TRBD2. Per the germline V gene, CDR1 is SGHDT and CDR2 is YYEEEE. V shed 2 bases, J shed 8 bases, and the junction held 6 bases outside the gene matches. The CDR3 spans 15 residues. For the CDR3, the DNA is TGTGCCAGCAGCTTTTTGACTAGCGGGATTTATGAGCAGTTCTTC. It encodes CASSFLTSGIYEQFF.

The chain is built from TRBV19 and TRBJ2-1; D uncertain. V was shortened by 3 bases and J by 7 bases, with 7 bases between the two germline ends. The V gene's germline CDR1 is LNHDA and CDR2 SQIVND (reference sequence). The CDR3 covers 12 residues. The CDR3 DNA follows: TGTGCCAGTAGTATTGAGCCAAATGAGCAGTTCTTC. Translation: CASSIEPNEQFF.